This T cell receptor (beta chain) was retrieved from a study of CD8 T cells in Susac syndrome. Study context: Patients with Susac syndrome were therapy-naive, on corticosteroids, or on intravenous immunoglobulin alone at the time that blood was drawn.

Sequencing of TCR beta drew on CD8+ and CD4+ T cells from blood. Worth noting for this clonotype: Its antigen is not known.

cDNA came from around 0.5 to 1 ug RNA primed by random hexamers. Amplification of TCR beta CDR3 was carried out by immunoSEQ multiplex PCR, which covered 54 Vbeta and 13 Jbeta segments. From the immunoSEQ multiplex PCR reads, TCRdb called clonotypes with MiXCR, one entry per CDR3 protein. The sample lists fewer than 90,000 distinct CDR3 sequences, approximately 95% occurring once. Overall study results and limits: The study conceded that its TCR sequencing and HLA analysis involved relatively few individuals.

Germline V gene sequence: CDR1 KGHDR, CDR2 SFDVKD. V gave up 8 bases and J gave up 3 bases; unmatched junction bases: 3. The CDR3 is 13 residues long. The sequence derives from a human donor with Susac syndrome. Sequencing input: CD8+ T cells from PBMCs. The rearrangement uses TRBV24-1 and TRBJ2-1; TRBD2 agrees at 7 bases. CDR3 bases: TGTGCCACCACAGCGGGAATCTACAATGAGCAGTTCTTC. Translation: CATTAGIYNEQFF.